The present entry profiles one T cell receptor beta chain with its context. The junction departs from germline at one end; a sequencing error may be responsible. The authors' processing: The authors estimated nucleated cell counts from reference gene primer amplification. The repertoire was sequenced with immunoSEQ multiplex PCR; TCRdb's copy has only in-frame clones and lacks some. That table supplies the V and J calls and clone size; D and trimming were determined from the DNA. The profile shows about 480,000 clones, roughly 88% of them singletons. It was during active infection that Seattle patients were enrolled and then longitudinally followed. The data stem from a study of blood T cell repertoires in COVID-19. At the level of the study: T cells, B-cell-depleted T cells, or PBMCs supplied cDNA or gDNA.

This CDR3 is 14 amino acids long. Germline V lookup: CDR1 SGHTA, CDR2 FQGNSA. The material sequenced was peripheral blood. The TCR comes from a woman aged 50 to 60 with COVID-19, enrolled during active disease. V is TRBV7-2 and J is TRBJ1-4; TRBD1 agrees at 8 bases. The CDR3 sequence: CASCLGQGSEKLFF. CDR3 coding DNA: TGTGCCAGCTGCTTAGGACAGGGTTCTGAAAAACTGTTTTTT.